Listed below are T cell receptor beta chains from one sample, sequenced in a study of CD8 T cells in ankylosing spondylitis. TCRdb fed the 5' RACE reads into MiXCR, producing one record per CDR3 protein. The data contain approximately 220,000 distinct CDR3 sequences, around a quarter of them singletons. The sequencing sample was made of blood, either unsorted or a sorted T cell fraction (not recorded which). The receptors were gathered from a male donor with ankylosing spondylitis or in good health (not recorded which). Each CDR3 is given with its conserved first and last residue. The D gene is left open where the match is weak. Clone sizes are given selectively: once, few, many, or a class where the clone is expanded.

abundance	v_gene	j_gene	d_gene	CDR3nt	CDR3aa
many	TRBV5-6	TRBJ2-3	TRBD2	TGTGCCAGCAGCCTACGAGGGACTAGCGGGACCACAGATACGCAGTATTTT	CASSLRGTSGTTDTQYF
many	TRBV7-8	TRBJ2-1	NA	TGTGCCAGCAGCTTAGCGCCCTCAGTGGGGCCGCAGTTCTTC	CASSLAPSVGPQFF
NA	TRBV20-1	TRBJ2-5	NA	TGCAGTGCTAGAGAGATCGGGATTTTAGAGACCCAGTACTTC	CSAREIGILETQYF
few	TRBV6-5	TRBJ1-2	NA	TGTGCCAGCAGTTACGACGCGCGGGGCGATGGCTACACCTTC	CASSYDARGDGYTF
few	TRBV10-3	TRBJ2-1	TRBD2	TGTGCCATCGCCCTAGCGGGGGGGAACAATGAGCAGTTCTTC	CAIALAGGNNEQFF
NA	TRBV3-1	TRBJ2-3	NA	TGTGCCAGCAGCCCCTCCGGGACTCCCACAGATACGCAGTATTTT	CASSPSGTPTDTQYF
many	TRBV6-1	TRBJ1-2	TRBD1	TGTGCCAGCAGACAACCGGGACAGGGGCAAGAGGGCTACACCTTC	CASRQPGQGQEGYTF
many	TRBV20-1	TRBJ2-3	NA	TGCAGTGCTGTTAGCCGGGATACGCAGTATTTT	CSAVSRDTQYF
NA	TRBV7-8	TRBJ2-3	NA	TGTGCCAGCAGCTTCGGCCGCGGGGAGGATACGCAGTATTTT	CASSFGRGEDTQYF
many	TRBV15	TRBJ2-5	NA	TGTGCCACCAGCAGAGATTATCTGGAGACCCAGTACTTC	CATSRDYLETQYF
few	TRBV2	TRBJ2-2	TRBD2	TGTGCCAGCACAAGCGGGAGCCCTAACACCGGGGAGCTGTTTTTT	CASTSGSPNTGELFF
many	TRBV29-1	TRBJ1-5	NA	TGCAGCGTTGCACAGGGTAAAAATCAGCCCCAGCATTTT	CSVAQGKNQPQHF
NA	TRBV20-1	TRBJ2-1	TRBD1	TGCAGTGCCCGAGGGACAGGGGGTGACGAGCAGTTCTTC	CSARGTGGDEQFF
many	TRBV12-3/TRBV12-4	TRBJ1-2	NA	TGTGCCAGCAGTAGTGATCCCGGGAGGTCTGGCTACACCTTC	CASSSDPGRSGYTF
many	TRBV9	TRBJ2-3	TRBD2	TGTGCCAGCAGCTACAGGGGAGCGGGAGGGCCCGCAGATACGCAGTATTTT	CASSYRGAGGPADTQYF
few	TRBV12-3/TRBV12-4	TRBJ2-7	NA	TGTGCCAGCAGGGGGGGCCAGTTTAACCACGAGCAGTACTTC	CASRGGQFNHEQYF
NA	TRBV15	TRBJ1-5	NA	TGTGCCACCAGCGACAACAATCAGCCCCAGCATTTT	CATSDNNQPQHF
few	TRBV20-1	TRBJ2-3	TRBD2	TGCAGTGCTAGAGGGGGGAGGGCAGATACGCAGTATTTT	CSARGGRADTQYF
NA	TRBV3-1	TRBJ2-5	TRBD2	TGTGCCTCCTGCCAAGATTTAGCGGGAGGGGCCGGCGTGACCCAGTACTTC	CASCQDLAGGAGVTQYF
few	TRBV4-3	TRBJ2-3	TRBD2	TGCGCCAGCAGCCAACTACTAGCGGGGGGATTCACAGATACGCAGTATTTT	CASSQLLAGGFTDTQYF
many	TRBV12-3/TRBV12-4	TRBJ2-7	TRBD1	TGTGCCAGCAGCGACCCAATCGACAGGGCTGCCTCCTACGAGCAGTACTTC	CASSDPIDRAASYEQYF